The 17 T cell receptor beta chains below come from one sample, sequenced in a study of T cells after yellow fever vaccination. MiXCR, run by TCRdb on the 5' RACE reads, gives a single entry per CDR3 protein. The sample gives 250,000 to 300,000 distinct CDR3 sequences, about 5% of which show up once; less than 3.5% is in the top ten. The sample was CD4+ T cells sorted from PBMCs, taken on the day of the yellow fever booster vaccination. The receptors originated from a man between 18 and 35 years old who received the YFV17D yellow fever vaccine.

V gene TRBV18 combines with J gene TRBJ2-5; no definite D call. V lost 0 bases to trimming and J lost 5 bases, with 13 bases between them. Germline V gives CDR1 KGHSH, CDR2 LQKENI. CDR3 length equals 15 residues. The CDR3 DNA reads as TGTGCCAGCTCACCACCGATGGCAGTAGGGGAGACCCAGTACTTC. The encoded protein is CASSPPMAVGETQYF.

The chain is built from TRBV6-2 or TRBV6-3 and TRBJ2-3; 8 bases line up with TRBD2. Germline V CDR1 and CDR2: MNHEY, SVGEGT. Trimming removed 6 bases from V and 10 bases from J; junction bases left unmatched: 18. CDR3 size: 16 residues. In DNA form, the CDR3 reads TGTGCCAGCAGCCCCGACGTCGGGAGGGGGGGGTCTCCGCAGTATTTT. Translating it yields CASSPDVGRGGSPQYF.

The table lists this clonotype with many counts. This chain uses TRBV4-2 with TRBJ2-7; D is ambiguous. The CDR3 is 15 residues long. V was clipped by 1 base and J by 5 bases, with 15 bases between them. Germline V CDR1 and CDR2: LGHNA, YNFKEQ. The CDR3 sequence is CASSQAASRSHEQYF. The CDR3 DNA reads as TGTGCCAGCAGCCAAGCTGCTTCGAGGTCTCACGAGCAGTACTTC.

The chain uses TRBV20-1 and TRBJ2-1; 9 bases align to TRBD1. The CDR3 totals 16 residues. Per the germline V gene, CDR1 is DFQATT and CDR2 is SNEGSKA (reference sequence). The trim removed 2 bases at V and 6 bases at J, leaving 11 bases unmatched. The CDR3 loop is CSARSGTGRVPNEQFF. CDR3 DNA: TGCAGTGCTAGATCGGGGACAGGGCGGGTTCCCAATGAGCAGTTCTTC.

This rearrangement joins TRBV6-5 to TRBJ1-1, with D tentatively TRBD1 (5 bases). CDR1 is MNHEY, CDR2 SVGAGI, per germline. V gave up 0 bases and J gave up 7 bases, with 12 bases separating them. This CDR3 is built from 14 residues. As DNA, the CDR3 is TGTGCCAGCAGTTACTCCCTCGACAGCTTTGAAGCTTTCTTT. This gives the protein CASSYSLDSFEAFF.

The chain employs TRBV2 and TRBJ2-5; D unresolved. CDR3 length equals 13 residues. Germline CDR1 SNHLY, CDR2 FYNNEI. V gave up 5 bases and J gave up 1 base, with 8 bases separating them. CDR3 protein: CASSYTRQETQYF. In DNA, the CDR3 is TGTGCCAGCAGTTACACTCGCCAAGAGACCCAGTACTTC.

This chain links TRBV6-1 with TRBJ1-2; no clear D gene. This CDR3 has 15 amino acids. The germline V gene encodes CDR1 MNHNS and CDR2 SASEGT. Trimming left V 0 bases short and J 4 bases short, with 12 bases between. CDR3 sequence: CASSEALGRVYGYTF. In DNA, the CDR3 is TGTGCCAGCAGTGAAGCATTGGGCAGAGTCTATGGCTACACCTTC.

The CDR3 sequence: CASSSDLPYEQYF. DNA of the CDR3: TGTGCCAGCAGCTCCGACCTCCCCTACGAGCAGTACTTC. The V and J genes are TRBV7-2 and TRBJ2-7; D not resolved. The CDR3 sequence is 13 residues long. Trimming stripped 4 bases from V and 2 bases from J, with 9 bases between. The germline V gene encodes CDR1 SGHTA and CDR2 FQGNSA.

V gene TRBV6-5 combines with J gene TRBJ1-2, with D unresolved. The CDR3 has 13 amino acids. CDR1 and CDR2 from the germline V gene are MNHEY and SVGAGI. V was shortened by 5 bases and J by 8 bases, with 15 bases between the two germline ends. The CDR3 DNA reads as TGTGCCAGCAGTCCCCAGCACGGGCTGGGCTACACCTTC. It encodes CASSPQHGLGYTF.

This clonotype occurred many times. The V gene is TRBV12-3 or TRBV12-4, the J gene TRBJ1-1; D is uncertain. This CDR3 spans 14 amino acids. Deletions cut 2 bases from V and 1 base from J, with 8 bases between. CDR3 sequence reads: CASSLWRGNTEAFF. The CDR3 DNA reads as TGTGCCAGCAGTTTATGGCGCGGGAACACTGAAGCTTTCTTT.

The CDR3 DNA follows: TGTGCCAGCTCACGGGGGAGCCTCACAGATACGCAGTATTTT. This gives the protein CASSRGSLTDTQYF. V and J are TRBV18 and TRBJ2-3; D possibly matches TRBD1 or TRBD2 (5 bases each). CDR3 size: 14 residues. The V gene's germline CDR1 is KGHSH and CDR2 LQKENI. Trimming cost V 4 bases and J 2 bases, with 10 bases left between them.

This chain joins TRBV7-2 and TRBJ2-1; 8 bases line up with TRBD1. The CDR3 totals 14 residues. V lost 1 base to trimming and J lost 6 bases; unmatched junction nucleotides: 2. The germline CDR1 and CDR2 sequences are SGHTA and FQGNSA. The CDR3, as DNA: TGTGCCAGCAGCTTAGGGGACAGGCCCAATGAGCAGTTCTTC. Translating it yields CASSLGDRPNEQFF.

This clonotype was observed a few times. The chain employs TRBV5-6 and TRBJ1-2; D may be TRBD1 (6 bases). CDR3 length: 12 amino acids. Germline V lookup: CDR1 SGHDT, CDR2 YYEEEE. The V and J ends lost 1 base and 8 bases respectively, with 9 bases between them. CDR3 residues: CASSLWGGGYTF. The CDR3 DNA follows: TGTGCCAGCAGCTTGTGGGGGGGCGGCTACACCTTC.

This clonotype was found many times. The rearrangement uses TRBV6-2 or TRBV6-3 and TRBJ1-1; unclear D gene. CDR1 and CDR2 from the germline V gene are MNHEY and SVGEGT. CDR3 length: 12 residues. V lost 6 bases and J lost 5, with 10 bases in between. The CDR3 here is CASSPQVTEAFF. The CDR3 coding sequence is TGTGCCAGCAGCCCCCAGGTGACTGAAGCTTTCTTT.

There are many counts of this clonotype. The chain employs TRBV12-3 or TRBV12-4 and TRBJ1-3; the D gene is possibly TRBD1 (5 bases). V was cut by 5 bases and J by 7 bases, with 9 bases left in between. This CDR3 is 12 amino acids long. The CDR3 region is CASSINRNTIYF. CDR3 nucleotide sequence: TGTGCCAGCAGTATTAACAGGAACACCATATATTTT.

The rearrangement links TRBV14 to TRBJ2-5; unclear D gene. CDR1 and CDR2 from the germline V gene are SGHDN and FVKESK. The CDR3 consists of 14 residues. V lost 1 base to trimming and J lost 1 base, with 7 bases between them. This chain's CDR3 is CASSQVGSQETQYF. CDR3 sequence (DNA): TGTGCCAGCAGCCAAGTGGGCAGCCAAGAGACCCAGTACTTC.

This clonotype was seen more than once but under ten times. The chain has TRBV6-5 and TRBJ2-2; 10 bases align to TRBD1. CDR1 is MNHEY, CDR2 SVGAGI, per germline. V was pared by 2 bases and J by 1 base, with 7 bases of the junction left unmatched. This CDR3 is 18 amino acids long. CDR3 bases: TGTGCCAGCAGTTACAGCTGGACAGGGGGATGGAACACCGGGGAGCTGTTTTTT. Protein: CASSYSWTGGWNTGELFF.